These 5 T cell receptor beta chains were all obtained from the same sample, sequenced in a study of blood T cell repertoires in COVID-19. Sequenced by immunoSEQ multiplex PCR; TCRdb stores in-frame clones only, minus some. The table shows fewer than 250,000 clones, with under 85% occurring only once. Sequenced material: PBMCs or T cells enriched from blood (not recorded which). These receptors originate from a man between 60 and 75 years old who had recovered from COVID-19.

The rearrangement uses TRBV5-1 and TRBJ2-1; TRBD2 might be the D (5 bases). Trimming shortened V by 2 bases and J by 8 bases, and 14 bases separated the two germline ends. The CDR3 is 14 residues long. CDR1 is SGHRS and CDR2 is YFSETQ in the germline V gene. The CDR3 nucleotides read TGCGCCAGCAGCTTTTCCGACGGGGATGATGAGCAGTTCTTC. Its translation: CASSFSDGDDEQFF.

V gene TRBV20-1 combines with J gene TRBJ1-6; D gene uncertain. The germline CDR1 and CDR2 sequences are DFQATT and SNEGSKA (reference sequence). The V and J ends lost 3 bases and 10 bases respectively, with 13 bases between them. The length of the CDR3 is 13 residues. CDR3 bases: TGCAGTGCTAGTATTACTCGGGGATCACCCCTCCACTTT. It encodes CSASITRGSPLHF.

This clone was detected only once. The V and J genes are TRBV18 and TRBJ2-5; 7 positions match TRBD1. V shed 6 bases and J 2 bases; nucleotides not matched to a gene: 3. CDR1 and CDR2 (germline): KGHSH, LQKENI. This CDR3 has 13 residues. DNA for the CDR3: TGTGCCAGCTCCCCGGGACAGCAAGAGACCCAGTACTTC. It is translated as CASSPGQQETQYF.

This rearrangement joins TRBV7-2 to TRBJ1-5, with D perhaps TRBD1 (6 bases). CDR3 length: 16 residues. Trimming removed 2 bases at V and 0 bases at J, with 11 bases between. Germline CDR1 SGHTA, CDR2 FQGNSA. This CDR3 reads CASSLLGADSNQPQHF. The CDR3 DNA is TGTGCCAGCAGCTTACTGGGGGCCGATAGCAATCAGCCCCAGCATTTT.

This chain connects TRBV11-2 to TRBJ2-3; a weak D match, TRBD2 (6 bases). The CDR3 runs 14 residues. Looked up from germline, CDR1 is SGHAT and CDR2 is FQNNGV. V was trimmed by 3 bases and J by 0 bases, leaving 7 bases between them. The CDR3 spells CASSLGGSTDTQYF. In DNA form, the CDR3 reads TGTGCCAGCAGCTTGGGGGGTAGCACAGATACGCAGTATTTT.